This T cell receptor beta chain was obtained from a study of metastatic and nonmetastatic thyroid tumors. At the level of the study: Repertoires from blood and tumor or nodule tissue of malignant and benign thyroid patients were compared.

Germline V CDR1 and CDR2: SEHNR, FQNEAQ (reference sequence). The CDR3 loop spans 17 amino acids. How the authors handled the data: The study built a papillary thyroid cancer distant-metastasis classifier from CDR3 differences across clinicopathological groups. TCRdb reassembled clones from the PCR reads with MiXCR. For this entry, the V and J calls and clone size follow TCRdb and not the study's own pipeline. This table has 10,000 to 15,000 clones, under 30% appearing once. Study-level points and caveats: Benign nodules were reported to have significantly lower TCR beta diversity than malignant thyroid tumors, in blood and tumor.

In this sample, this clone turned up many times. Its antigen is still unknown. One junction end disagrees with the germline gene, perhaps due to a read error. No patient received treatment before thyroid surgery. This sequence joins TRBV7-9 and TRBJ2-6; D possibly matches TRBD1 or TRBD2 (5 bases each). The TCR sequence derives from a female donor with papillary thyroid cancer or a benign thyroid nodule (not recorded which). Some clones in this sample may be carry-over from other donors' samples. Material for sequencing was tumor tissue. CDR3 in DNA: TGTGCCGGCAGAGAGGGGCGGCAGAGCTCTGGGGCCAACGTCCTGACTTTC. Amino acid sequence: CAGREGRQSSGANVLTF. Complete variable domain (other parts from reference TRBV7-9 and TRBJ2-6): DTGVSQNPRHKITKRGQNVTFRCDPISEHNRLYWYRQTLGQGPEFLTYFQNEAQLEKSRLLSDRFSAERPKGSFSTLEIQRTEQGDSAMYLCAGREGRQSSGANVLTFGAGSRLTVL.